The source of this T cell receptor (beta chain) is a study of T cell repertoires in cytomegalovirus infection. For the study at large: Indications of both CMV infection and matching HLA type were provided by public TCR beta signatures. General study findings and limits: Dominant in the ex vivo response were TCR beta clonotypes restricted by HLA-C and specific for CMV. Cumulated frequencies of public TCR beta families served to identify carriers of CMV plus the relevant HLA.

This clonotype was seen repeatedly, ten times or more. Its antigen is not known. MiXCR, run by TCRdb on the reads, gives a single entry per CDR3 protein. The top ten clones hold around 2.5% of a sample with about 300,000 distinct CDR3 sequences, around 9.1% of them seen once. The sequencing input was PBMCs. The sequence was collected from a human donor in good health (CMV status not recorded). Some clones in this sample may be carry-over from other donors' samples.

Here the CDR3 DNA reads TGTGCCAGCAGTTCCAGCGGGCTAGCGGGGGGCCAGCAGTTCTTC. Its protein product is CASSSSGLAGGQQFF. V gene TRBV12-3 or TRBV12-4 combines with J gene TRBJ2-1, with 11 bases lining up with TRBD2. With 4 bases clipped from V and 11 bases from J, the junction kept 10 bases outside the gene matches. There are 15 residues in the CDR3.